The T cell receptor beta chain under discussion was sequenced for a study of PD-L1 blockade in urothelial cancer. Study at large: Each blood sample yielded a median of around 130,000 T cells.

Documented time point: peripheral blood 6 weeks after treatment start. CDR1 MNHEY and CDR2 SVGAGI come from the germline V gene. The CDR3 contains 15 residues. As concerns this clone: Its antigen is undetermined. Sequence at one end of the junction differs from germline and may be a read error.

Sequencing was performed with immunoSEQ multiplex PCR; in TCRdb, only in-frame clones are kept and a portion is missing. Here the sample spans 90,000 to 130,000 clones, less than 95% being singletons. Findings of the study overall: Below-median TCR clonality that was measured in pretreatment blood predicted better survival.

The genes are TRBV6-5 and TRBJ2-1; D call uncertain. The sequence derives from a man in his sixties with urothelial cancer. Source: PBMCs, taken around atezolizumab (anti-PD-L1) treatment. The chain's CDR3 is CASSPGYNSYSEQFF. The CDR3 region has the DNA TGTGCCAGCAGCCCTGGATACAACTCCTACAGTGAGCAGTTCTTC.